There are many counts of the clone carrying this T cell receptor beta chain. This CDR3 is 13 amino acids long. V was pared by 4 bases and J by 0 bases, with 10 bases between. Germline V gene lookup returns CDR1 GTSNPN and CDR2 SVGIG (reference sequence). These data belong to a study of T cells in Graves' hyperthyroidism and ophthalmopathy. Amplified TCR beta CDR3 regions came from RNA transcripts. An initial round of RT-PCR targeting the TCR CDR3 relied on the HTBI primer set. Via MiXCR, TCRdb re-called the multiplex PCR reads, giving one row per CDR3 protein. Here the sample spans about 500,000 distinct CDR3 sequences, 14% being singletons.

This chain links TRBV30 with TRBJ2-7; D remains ambiguous. This receptor was obtained from a woman aged 18 to 35 with Graves' hyperthyroidism. The sequencing input was blood. DNA for the CDR3: TGTGCCTGGATGGCGGCAAACTCCTACGAGCAGTACTTC. It is translated as CAWMAANSYEQYF. The full variable domain, in which reference TRBV30 and TRBJ2-7 provide the parts outside the CDR3, is SQTIHQWPATLVQPVGSPLSLECTVEGTSNPNLYWYRQAAGRGLQLLFYSVGIGQISSEVPQNLSASRPQDRQFILSSKKLLLSDSGFYLCAWMAANSYEQYFGPGTRLTVT.